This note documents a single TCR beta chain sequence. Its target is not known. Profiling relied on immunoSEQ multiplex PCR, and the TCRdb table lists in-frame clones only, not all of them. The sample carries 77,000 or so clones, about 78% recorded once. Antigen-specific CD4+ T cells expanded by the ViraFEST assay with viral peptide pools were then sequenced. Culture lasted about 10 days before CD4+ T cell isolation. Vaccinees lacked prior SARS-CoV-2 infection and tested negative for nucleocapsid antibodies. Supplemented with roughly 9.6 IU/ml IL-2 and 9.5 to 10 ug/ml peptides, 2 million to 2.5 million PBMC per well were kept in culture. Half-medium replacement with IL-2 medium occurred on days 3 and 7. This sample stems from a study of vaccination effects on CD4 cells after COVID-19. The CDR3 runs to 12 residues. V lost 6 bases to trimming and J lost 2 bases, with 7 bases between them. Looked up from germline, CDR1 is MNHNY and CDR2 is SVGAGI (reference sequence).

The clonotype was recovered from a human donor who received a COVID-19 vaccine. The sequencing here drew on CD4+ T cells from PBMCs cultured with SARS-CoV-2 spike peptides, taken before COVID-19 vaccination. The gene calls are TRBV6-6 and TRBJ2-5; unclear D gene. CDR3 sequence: CASSPPQETQYF. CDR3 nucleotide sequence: TGTGCCAGCAGCCCCCCGCAAGAGACCCAGTACTTC.